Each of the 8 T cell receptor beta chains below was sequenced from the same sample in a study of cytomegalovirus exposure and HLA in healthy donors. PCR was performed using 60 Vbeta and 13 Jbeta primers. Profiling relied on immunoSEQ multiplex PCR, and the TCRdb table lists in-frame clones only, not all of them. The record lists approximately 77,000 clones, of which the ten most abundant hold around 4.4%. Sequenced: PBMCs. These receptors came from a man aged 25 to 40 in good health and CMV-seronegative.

The CDR3 DNA follows: TGTGCCAGCAGTGAATCGAGCTATGGCTACACCTTC. Protein sequence: CASSESSYGYTF. V and J are TRBV25-1 and TRBJ1-2; D not certain. CDR3 size: 12 residues. The germline V and J ends were trimmed by 1 base and 4 bases, with 4 bases remaining between them. The germline CDR1 and CDR2 sequences are MGHDK and SYGVNS.

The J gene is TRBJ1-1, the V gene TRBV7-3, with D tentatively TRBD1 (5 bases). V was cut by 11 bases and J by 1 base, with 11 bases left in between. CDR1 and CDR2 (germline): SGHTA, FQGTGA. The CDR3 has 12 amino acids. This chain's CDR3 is CARGAGNTEAFF. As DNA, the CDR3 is TGTGCCCGTGGGGCAGGGAACACTGAAGCTTTCTTT.

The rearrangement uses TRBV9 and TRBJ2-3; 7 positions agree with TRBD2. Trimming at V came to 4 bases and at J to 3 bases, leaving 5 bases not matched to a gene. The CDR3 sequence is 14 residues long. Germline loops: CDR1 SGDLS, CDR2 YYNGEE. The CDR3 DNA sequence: TGTGCCAGCAGCCCCCGAGCGGGGACAGATACGCAGTATTTT. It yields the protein CASSPRAGTDTQYF.

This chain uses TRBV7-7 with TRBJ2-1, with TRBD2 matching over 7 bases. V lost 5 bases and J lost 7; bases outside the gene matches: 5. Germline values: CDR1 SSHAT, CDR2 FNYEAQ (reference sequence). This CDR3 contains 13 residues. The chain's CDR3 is CASSQRESNEQFF. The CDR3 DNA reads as TGTGCCAGCAGCCAGCGGGAAAGTAATGAGCAGTTCTTC.

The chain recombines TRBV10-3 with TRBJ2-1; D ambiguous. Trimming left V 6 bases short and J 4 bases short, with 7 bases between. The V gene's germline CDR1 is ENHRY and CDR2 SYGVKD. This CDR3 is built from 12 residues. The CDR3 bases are TGTGCCATCAGCGAGCTTTACAATGAGCAGTTCTTC. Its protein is CAISELYNEQFF.

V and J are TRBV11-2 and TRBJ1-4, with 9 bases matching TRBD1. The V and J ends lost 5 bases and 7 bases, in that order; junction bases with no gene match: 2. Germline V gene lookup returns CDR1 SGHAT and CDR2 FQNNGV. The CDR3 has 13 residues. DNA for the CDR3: TGTGCCAGCAGCGGGACAGGGACTGAAAAACTGTTTTTT. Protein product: CASSGTGTEKLFF.

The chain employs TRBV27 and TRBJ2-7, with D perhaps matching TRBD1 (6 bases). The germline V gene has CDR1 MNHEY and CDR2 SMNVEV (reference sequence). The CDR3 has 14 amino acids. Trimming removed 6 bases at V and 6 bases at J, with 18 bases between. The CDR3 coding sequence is TGTGCCAGCAGCGCCACACAGGGAGTTGGCGAGCAGTACTTC. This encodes CASSATQGVGEQYF.

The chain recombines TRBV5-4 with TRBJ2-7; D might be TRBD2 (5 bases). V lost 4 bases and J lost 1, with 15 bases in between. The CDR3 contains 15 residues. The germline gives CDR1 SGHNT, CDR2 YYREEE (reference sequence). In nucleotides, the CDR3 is TGTGCCAGCAGCGTGCCGGGATTCCCATCCTACGAGCAGTACTTC. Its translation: CASSVPGFPSYEQYF.